Listed below are T cell receptor beta chains from one sample, sequenced in a study of blood T cell repertoires in COVID-19. Measured with immunoSEQ multiplex PCR; TCRdb has only the in-frame clones, and not every one. The data show over 200,000 clones, with approximately 84% seen just once and roughly 7.8% held by the top ten. Material: peripheral blood. The receptors were sampled from a woman at least 80 years old with COVID-19, enrolled during active disease. Each CDR3 is given with its conserved first and last residue. D genes are given only for firm matches. Size is omitted from some rows. Given values are once, few, many or a class for expanded clones.

clone size	CDR3 length	D gene	J gene	V gene	CDR3 protein	CDR3 DNA
-	17	-	TRBJ2-2	TRBV6-6	CASSHAPVLSRGGELFF	TGTGCCAGCAGTCACGCCCCGGTCCTTTCCCGGGGCGGGGAGCTGTTTTTT
-	14	-	TRBJ2-3	TRBV5-4	CASSSRETGDTQYF	TGTGCCAGCAGCTCCCGTGAAACGGGAGATACGCAGTATTTT
-	15	TRBD1	TRBJ1-5	TRBV6-2/TRBV6-3	CASSYGGTGNQPQHF	TGTGCCAGCAGTTATGGAGGGACAGGGAATCAGCCCCAGCATTTT
-	14	-	TRBJ2-7	TRBV9	CASSVGGRPYEQYF	TGTGCCAGCAGCGTAGGTGGGCGCCCCTACGAGCAGTACTTC
-	12	TRBD1	TRBJ1-2	TRBV5-1	CASSQGQGAHTF	TGCGCCAGCAGCCAGGGACAGGGGGCGCACACCTTC
-	12	-	TRBJ1-1	TRBV6-5	CASRGAGKEAFF	TGTGCCAGCAGAGGTGCAGGCAAAGAAGCTTTCTTT
-	12	-	TRBJ1-1	TRBV3-1/TRBV3-2	CASSQGGNEAFF	TGTGCCAGCAGCCAAGGCGGGAATGAAGCTTTCTTT
-	13	-	TRBJ2-3	TRBV11-2	CASSLEPTSTQYF	TGTGCCAGCAGCTTGGAGCCAACTAGCACGCAGTATTTT
-	15	-	TRBJ2-2	TRBV9	CASSVVTSSAGELFF	TGTGCCAGCAGCGTAGTTACTAGCTCGGCCGGGGAGCTGTTTTTT
-	16	-	TRBJ1-4	TRBV5-1	CASSLAGGATNEKLFF	TGCGCCAGCAGCTTGGCCGGTGGTGCAACTAATGAAAAACTGTTTTTT
-	19	TRBD1	TRBJ1-3	TRBV7-2	CASSLTSTGQRFSGNTIYF	TGTGCCAGCAGCTTAACCAGTACGGGACAGAGATTCTCTGGAAACACCATATATTTT
once	15	TRBD1	TRBJ1-1	TRBV2	CASSDRGLGNTEAFF	TGTGCCAGCAGTGACAGGGGGTTGGGGAACACTGAAGCTTTCTTT
once	13	-	TRBJ1-5	TRBV19	CASSNTVYQPQHF	TGTGCCAGTAGTAATACAGTGTATCAGCCCCAGCATTTT
-	12	-	TRBJ1-1	TRBV6-5	CASSYSTGEAFF	TGTGCCAGCAGTTACTCTACAGGGGAAGCTTTCTTT
-	14	-	TRBJ1-2	TRBV6-5	CASSGSTEGYGYTF	TGTGCCAGCAGCGGGTCGACGGAGGGCTATGGCTACACCTTC
-	15	-	TRBJ2-1	TRBV11-1	CASSLAPGAYNEQFF	TGTGCCAGCAGCTTAGCTCCGGGAGCCTACAATGAGCAGTTCTTC
-	14	-	TRBJ1-1	TRBV9	CASSVGGENTEAFF	TGTGCCAGCAGCGTTGGGGGGGAGAACACTGAAGCTTTCTTT
-	14	TRBD2	TRBJ2-7	TRBV9	CASSRRDGGGEQYF	TGTGCCAGCAGCCGGCGGGACGGGGGGGGAGAGCAGTACTTC
-	14	-	TRBJ2-7	TRBV11-2	CASSSSSGSYEQYF	TGTGCCAGCAGCTCTAGCTCTGGGTCCTACGAGCAGTACTTC
-	15	TRBD1	TRBJ1-4	TRBV5-1	CASSRDRQGGGKLFF	TGCGCCAGCAGCCGAGACCGACAGGGGGGCGGAAAACTGTTTTTT
-	17	TRBD1	TRBJ1-1	TRBV10-1	CASSDPAMDREKTEAFF	TGCGCCAGCAGTGACCCGGCTATGGACAGGGAGAAAACTGAAGCTTTCTTT
-	14	TRBD1	TRBJ1-2	TRBV2	CASSGTANNYGYTF	TGTGCCAGCAGCGGGACAGCAAATAACTATGGCTACACCTTC
once	18	-	TRBJ2-7	TRBV28	CASPPRDNVAESSYEQYF	TGTGCCAGCCCTCCCCGGGACAACGTCGCTGAGAGCTCCTACGAGCAGTACTTC
-	13	-	TRBJ1-6	TRBV5-1	CASSFEQNSPLHF	TGCGCCAGCAGCTTCGAACAGAATTCACCCCTCCACTTT
-	16	TRBD1	TRBJ1-4	TRBV19	CASSSSGTGRFEKLFF	TGTGCCAGTAGTTCGTCCGGGACAGGTCGATTTGAAAAACTGTTTTTT
many	14	TRBD2	TRBJ2-1	TRBV7-3	CASSLMGLAGEQFF	TGTGCCAGCAGCTTAATGGGGCTAGCGGGCGAGCAGTTCTTC
-	16	TRBD2	TRBJ2-3	TRBV5-1	CASSGGLAGSTDTQYF	TGCGCCAGCAGCGGCGGACTAGCGGGAAGCACAGATACGCAGTATTTT
-	11	TRBD1	TRBJ1-2	TRBV20-1	CSAQGDRGYTF	TGCAGTGCCCAGGGGGACCGGGGCTACACCTTC
-	15	TRBD1	TRBJ2-1	TRBV18	CASSPLGQDYNEQFF	TGTGCCAGCTCACCGCTGGGACAGGACTACAATGAGCAGTTCTTC
-	15	-	TRBJ1-5	TRBV5-1	CASSLAGYSNQPQHF	TGCGCCAGCAGCTTGGCCGGTTATAGCAATCAGCCCCAGCATTTT
few	14	TRBD1	TRBJ1-4	TRBV5-1	CASSSHRGGEKLFF	TGCGCCAGCAGCTCCCACAGGGGCGGTGAAAAACTGTTTTTT
-	15	TRBD2	TRBJ2-1	TRBV6-4	CASSVGAGGFHEQFF	TGTGCCAGCAGTGTAGGAGCGGGAGGGTTCCATGAGCAGTTCTTC
-	14	TRBD1	TRBJ2-7	TRBV5-1	CASSWDREVSEQYF	TGCGCCAGCAGCTGGGACAGGGAAGTCAGCGAGCAGTACTTC
-	16	-	TRBJ1-3	TRBV28	CASSPPGVRRGNTIYF	TGTGCCAGCAGCCCTCCGGGTGTTCGGAGGGGAAACACCATATATTTT
few	13	TRBD1	TRBJ1-4	TRBV7-8	CAISDRVEEKLFF	TGTGCCATTTCGGACAGGGTTGAGGAAAAACTGTTTTTT
-	16	TRBD2	TRBJ2-2	TRBV5-1	CASSPRSGGASGELFF	TGCGCCAGCAGCCCTAGGAGCGGGGGGGCCTCCGGGGAGCTGTTTTTT
-	15	TRBD2	TRBJ2-1	TRBV5-4	CASTPPRGGAGEQFF	TGTGCCAGCACCCCACCCCGCGGGGGGGCTGGTGAGCAGTTCTTC
-	14	-	TRBJ1-3	TRBV2	CASSLLGAENTIYF	TGTGCCAGCAGTCTCTTGGGGGCGGAGAACACCATATATTTT